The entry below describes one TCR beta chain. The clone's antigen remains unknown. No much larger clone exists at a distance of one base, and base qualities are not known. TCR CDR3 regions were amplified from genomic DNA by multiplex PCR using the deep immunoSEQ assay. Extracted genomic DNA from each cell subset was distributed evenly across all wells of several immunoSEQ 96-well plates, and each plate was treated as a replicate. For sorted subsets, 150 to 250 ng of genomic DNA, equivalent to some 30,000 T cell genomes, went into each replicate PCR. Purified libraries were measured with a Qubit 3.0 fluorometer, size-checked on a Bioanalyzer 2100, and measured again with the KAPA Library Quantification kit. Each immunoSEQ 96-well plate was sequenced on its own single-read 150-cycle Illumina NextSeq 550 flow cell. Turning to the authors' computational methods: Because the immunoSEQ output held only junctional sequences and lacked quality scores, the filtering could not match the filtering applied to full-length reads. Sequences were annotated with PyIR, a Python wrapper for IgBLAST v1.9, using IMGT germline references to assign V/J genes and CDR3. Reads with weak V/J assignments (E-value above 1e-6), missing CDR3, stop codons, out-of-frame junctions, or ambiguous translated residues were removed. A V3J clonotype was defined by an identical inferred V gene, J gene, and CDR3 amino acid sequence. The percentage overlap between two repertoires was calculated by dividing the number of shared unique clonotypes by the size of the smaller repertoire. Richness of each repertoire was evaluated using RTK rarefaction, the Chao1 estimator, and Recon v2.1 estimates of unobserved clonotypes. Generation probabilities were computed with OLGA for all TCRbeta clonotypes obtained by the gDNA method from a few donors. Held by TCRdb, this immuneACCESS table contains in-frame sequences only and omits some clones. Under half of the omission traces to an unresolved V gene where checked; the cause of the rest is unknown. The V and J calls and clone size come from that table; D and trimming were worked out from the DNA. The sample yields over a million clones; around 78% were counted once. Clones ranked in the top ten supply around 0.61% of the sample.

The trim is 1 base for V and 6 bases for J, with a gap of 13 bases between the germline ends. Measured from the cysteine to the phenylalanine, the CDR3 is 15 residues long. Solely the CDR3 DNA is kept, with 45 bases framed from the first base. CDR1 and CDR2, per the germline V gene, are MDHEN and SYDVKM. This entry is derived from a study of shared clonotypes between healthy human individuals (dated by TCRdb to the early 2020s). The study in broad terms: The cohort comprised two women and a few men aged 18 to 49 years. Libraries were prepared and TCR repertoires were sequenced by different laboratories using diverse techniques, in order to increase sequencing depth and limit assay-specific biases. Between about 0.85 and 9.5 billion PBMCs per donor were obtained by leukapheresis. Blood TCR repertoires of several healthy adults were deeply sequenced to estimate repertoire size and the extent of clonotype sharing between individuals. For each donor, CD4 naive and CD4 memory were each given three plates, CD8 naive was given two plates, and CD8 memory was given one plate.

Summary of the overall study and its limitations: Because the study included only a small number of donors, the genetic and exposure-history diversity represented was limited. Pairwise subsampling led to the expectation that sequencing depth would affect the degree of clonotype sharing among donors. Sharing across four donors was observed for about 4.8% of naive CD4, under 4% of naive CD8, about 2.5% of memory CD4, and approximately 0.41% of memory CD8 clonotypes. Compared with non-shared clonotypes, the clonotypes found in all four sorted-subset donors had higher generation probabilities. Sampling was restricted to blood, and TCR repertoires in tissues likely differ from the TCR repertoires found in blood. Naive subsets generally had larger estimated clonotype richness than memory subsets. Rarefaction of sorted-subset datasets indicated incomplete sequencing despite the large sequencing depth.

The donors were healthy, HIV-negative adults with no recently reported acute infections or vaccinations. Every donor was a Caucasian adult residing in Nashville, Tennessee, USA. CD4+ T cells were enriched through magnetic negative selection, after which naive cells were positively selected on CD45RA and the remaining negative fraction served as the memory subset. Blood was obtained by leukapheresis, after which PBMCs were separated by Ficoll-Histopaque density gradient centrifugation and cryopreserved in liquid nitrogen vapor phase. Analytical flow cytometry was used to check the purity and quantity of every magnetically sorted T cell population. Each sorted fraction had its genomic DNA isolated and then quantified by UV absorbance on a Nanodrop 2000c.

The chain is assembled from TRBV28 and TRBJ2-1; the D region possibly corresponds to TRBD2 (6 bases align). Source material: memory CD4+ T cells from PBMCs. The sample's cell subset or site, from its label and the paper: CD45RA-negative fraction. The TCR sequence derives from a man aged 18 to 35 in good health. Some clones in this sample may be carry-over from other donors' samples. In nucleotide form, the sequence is TGTGCCAGCAGTTTATTCGGGAGCTGGAGCAATGAGCAGTTCTTC. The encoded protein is CASSLFGSWSNEQFF.